The sequence of this TCR beta chain was determined in a study of T cells in Graves' hyperthyroidism and ophthalmopathy. Among ophthalmopathy patients, the Clinical Activity Score reached at least 3, the NOSPECS grade reached at least 4, and duration remained under 3 months. RNA transcripts served as the template for amplifying TCR beta CDR3 regions. An initial round of RT-PCR targeting the TCR CDR3 relied on the HTBI primer set. Using its own MiXCR run on the multiplex PCR reads, TCRdb lists one record per CDR3 protein. The sample contains a few hundred thousand distinct CDR3 sequences, 15% to 20% of which appear only once. This receptor was taken from a woman aged 25 to 45 with Graves' ophthalmopathy. Sequences were obtained from blood.

CDR3 in DNA: TGTGCCAGCAGTTTCCGCCCCTGGGTGGTCTTCCACTTT. This codes for CASSFRPWVVFHF. This chain connects TRBV28 to TRBJ1-6, with unresolved D. Germline lookup yields CDR1 MDHEN and CDR2 SYDVKM. The CDR3 runs to 13 residues. Trimming pared 3 bases from V and 17 bases from J, leaving 17 bases between.